The 24 T cell receptor beta chains below all came from one sample that was sequenced in a study of T-cell memory formation after mild COVID-19. TCRdb re-called the 5' RACE reads with MiXCR, one entry per CDR3 protein. The data contain 350,000 to 450,000 distinct CDR3 sequences, over 25% of them seen just once; the ten biggest clones take up about 13%. The sample taken for sequencing was PBMCs or a T cell subset sorted from them (not recorded which). The source of these receptors is an adult woman who had mild COVID-19 (a few samples of this study predate the infection). Cell type and time point are not known.

As to this clonotype: A much larger clonotype is one base distant, so this may be a read error. The J gene is TRBJ2-7, the V gene TRBV7-9; 7 bases are shared with TRBD1. Germline lookup yields CDR1 SEHNR and CDR2 FQNEAQ (reference sequence). The CDR3 runs to 15 residues. In nucleotides, the CDR3 is TGTGCCAGCAGCTTAGCCCCAGGACAGGCCTACGAGAAGTACTTC. It translates to CASSLAPGQAYEKYF.

The chain joins TRBV29-1 to TRBJ1-1; 7 bases fit TRBD1. This CDR3 has 14 residues. After removal of 1 base from V and 8 bases from J, the junction contained 10 bases not matched to a gene. Germline CDR1 reads SQVTM; CDR2 reads ANQGSEA. The CDR3 coding sequence is TGCAGCGTTGAAGCAAGGGGGCGAAAACCCGAAGCTTTCTTT. Amino acids: CSVEARGRKPEAFF.

This clonotype was found a few times. The rearrangement joins TRBV12-3 or TRBV12-4 to TRBJ2-7; 11 nucleotides agree with TRBD2. The trim removed 3 bases at V and 5 bases at J, leaving 6 bases unmatched. CDR3 size: 15 residues. CDR3 coding DNA: TGTGCCAGCAGTTTTAGCGGGAGGGCCCTGCACGAGCAGTACTTC. Amino acid sequence: CASSFSGRALHEQYF.

The rearrangement links TRBV7-9 to TRBJ2-1; 9 nucleotides line up with TRBD1. CDR1 SEHNR and CDR2 FQNEAQ come from the germline V gene (reference sequence). Unmatched junction bases numbered 5, after V lost 4 bases and J lost 4 bases. The CDR3 runs to 15 residues. The CDR3 reads CASSSNRGQYNEQFF. Here the CDR3 DNA reads TGTGCCAGCAGCTCGAACAGGGGGCAATACAATGAGCAGTTCTTC.

This clonotype has just a few counts. CDR3 nucleotides: TGTGCCAGCGGTGGCAGGGCCAACTATGGCTACACCTTC. This encodes CASGGRANYGYTF. The chain combines TRBV3-1 with TRBJ1-2; possibly TRBD1 for D (5 bases). Trimming shortened V by 8 bases and J by 2 bases, and 12 bases separated the two germline ends. CDR3 length: 13 residues. CDR1 and CDR2 (germline): LGHDT, YNNKEL (reference sequence).

The chain links TRBV9 to TRBJ1-1; D call uncertain. Trimming cost V 4 bases and J 1 base, with 11 bases left between them. Looked up from germline, CDR1 is SGDLS and CDR2 is YYNGEE. The CDR3 has 14 residues. The CDR3 sequence: CASSKGGSNTEAFF. CDR3 nucleotide sequence: TGTGCCAGCAGCAAAGGAGGCTCGAACACTGAAGCTTTCTTT.

The DNA for the CDR3 is TGTGCCAGCAGCCAGATCCTCGGAGATACGCAGTATTTT. Translating gives CASSQILGDTQYF. The chain uses TRBV3-1 and TRBJ2-3; D not resolved. The V gene lost 3 bases and the J gene lost 5 bases, with 9 bases spanning the gap. Germline loops: CDR1 LGHDT, CDR2 YNNKEL (reference sequence). The CDR3 is made up of 13 amino acids.

The table lists this clonotype with a few counts. This sequence joins TRBV6-2 or TRBV6-3 and TRBJ1-5; no reliable D call. The CDR3 covers 13 residues. Germline CDR1 reads MNHEY; CDR2 reads SVGEGT. Deletions cut 8 bases from V and 3 bases from J, with 11 bases between. The CDR3 DNA sequence: TGTGCCAGCGAAGGGAGACACAATCAGCCCCAGCATTTT. Its translation is CASEGRHNQPQHF.

This clonotype was recorded only once. The chain uses TRBV20-1 and TRBJ2-2; D is uncertain. Looked up from germline, CDR1 is DFQATT and CDR2 is SNEGSKA (reference sequence). The CDR3 is 10 residues long. V was clipped by 6 bases and J by 6 bases, with 5 bases between them. This CDR3 reads CSAESGELFF. CDR3 nucleotide sequence: TGCAGTGCCGAGTCCGGGGAGCTGTTTTTT.

This clonotype has a handful of counts. The genes are TRBV20-1 and TRBJ2-2, with a weak D call TRBD1 (5 bases). CDR3 length equals 13 residues. Per germline, CDR1 DFQATT and CDR2 SNEGSKA (reference sequence). V shed 4 bases and J shed 5 bases, with 11 bases lying between them. The DNA for the CDR3 is TGCAGTGCTACTCGGCAGGGAACCGGGGAGCTGTTTTTT. Protein product: CSATRQGTGELFF.

This clonotype turned up a few times. This CDR3 is CASSQGGVRGTEAFF. The CDR3 DNA reads as TGCGCCAGCAGCCAAGGGGGTGTCCGGGGCACTGAAGCTTTCTTT. The V call is TRBV4-1, the J call TRBJ1-1, with D hard to call. Germline values: CDR1 MGHRA, CDR2 YSYEKL. The CDR3 runs to 15 residues. The ends were cut back, 1 base at V and 4 bases at J, with 13 bases in the middle.

This clonotype was seen only a few times. V and J are TRBV10-3 and TRBJ1-2, with TRBD1 identical over 10 bases. V trimming: 2 bases; J trimming: 3 bases; junction bases outside the gene matches: 0. The CDR3 is 14 amino acids. Germline V gene sequence: CDR1 ENHRY, CDR2 SYGVKD. The CDR3 region has the DNA TGTGCCATCAGTGAGGGACAGGGGGACTATGGCTACACCTTC. This encodes CAISEGQGDYGYTF.

This clonotype was counted only a few times. The V and J genes are TRBV5-1 and TRBJ2-1; 10 bases fit TRBD2. V was clipped by 5 bases and J by 7 bases; unmatched bases: 6. The germline CDR1 and CDR2 sequences are SGHRS and YFSETQ. The CDR3 spans 14 residues. The CDR3 DNA follows: TGCGCCAGCAGAGAACTAGCGGGGACTAATGAGCAGTTCTTC. Translation: CASRELAGTNEQFF.

The chain links TRBV10-3 to TRBJ1-2; D is possibly TRBD1 (6 bases). The CDR3 has 16 amino acids. The germline CDR1 and CDR2 sequences are ENHRY and SYGVKD. V was cut by 7 bases and J by 2 bases, with 20 bases left in between. CDR3 amino acids: CAIKKGGDRLNYGYTF. The CDR3 DNA is TGTGCCATCAAAAAGGGGGGAGACAGGTTAAACTATGGCTACACCTTC.

The rearrangement joins TRBV12-3 or TRBV12-4 to TRBJ2-7, with 10 bases lining up with TRBD1. The ends lost 4 bases at V and 4 bases at J; junction bases unmatched: 7. This CDR3 spans 15 amino acids. The CDR3 spells CASSSSTGGAYEQYF. DNA for the CDR3: TGTGCCAGCAGTTCCTCGACAGGGGGCGCGTACGAGCAGTACTTC.

V gene TRBV10-3 combines with J gene TRBJ1-1, with unresolved D. This CDR3 region has 16 residues. Germline V gives CDR1 ENHRY, CDR2 SYGVKD. V dropped 2 bases and J dropped 1 base, with 14 bases sitting between them. The CDR3 coding sequence is TGTGCCATCAGTGAGCAACTGACACCGAAGAACACTGAAGCTTTCTTT. Translated: CAISEQLTPKNTEAFF.

This chain links TRBV6-5 with TRBJ2-7, with D perhaps TRBD1 (6 bases). The CDR3 is made up of 15 amino acids. CDR1 and CDR2 (germline): MNHEY, SVGAGI. V lost 2 bases to trimming and J lost 3 bases, with 14 bases between them. The CDR3 spells CASSYRQGTHYEQYF. The CDR3 nucleotides are TGTGCCAGCAGTTACCGGCAGGGGACCCACTACGAGCAGTACTTC.

A word on this clonotype: This CDR3 fails to terminate in the conserved phenylalanine or tryptophan, so it likely reflects a read error. The DNA is left out, because the CDR3 cannot be placed on it with certainty; the CDR3 is given as TCRdb lists it. The V call is TRBV21-1, the J call TRBJ1-6; the DNA was not compared with TRBD1, the D call given in the table. TRBV21-1 is annotated as a pseudogene. The CDR3 length equals 11 residues, ends included. CDR3 amino acids: CASSIRDRVFL.

The V gene is TRBV7-9, the J gene TRBJ1-1; no firm D call. Trimming removed 6 bases at V and 10 bases at J, with 12 bases between. This CDR3 contains 11 residues. CDR1 is SEHNR, CDR2 FQNEAQ, per germline (reference sequence). The CDR3 protein is CASSLQPGAFF. In DNA form, the CDR3 reads TGTGCCAGCAGTCTACAGCCTGGAGCTTTCTTT.

This sequence joins TRBV21-1 and TRBJ2-4. TRBV21-1 is deemed a pseudogene. This CDR3 is 17 amino acids long. CDR3 residues: CASSKKEYDLAKNIQYF. In nucleotides, the CDR3 is TGTGCCAGCAGCAAGAAAGAGTATGACTTAGCCAAAAACATTCAGTACTTC.

This clonotype was detected a few times. This rearrangement joins TRBV13 to TRBJ2-7, with TRBD2 matching 7 bases. The CDR3 is made up of 13 amino acids. V shed 5 bases, J shed 6 bases, and the junction held 7 bases outside the gene matches. Looked up from germline, CDR1 is PRHDT and CDR2 is FYEKMQ (reference sequence). Written as DNA, the CDR3 is TGTGCCAGCAGCCGTTCTCCGGGGGGCGAGCAGTACTTC. Its protein product is CASSRSPGGEQYF. The full variable domain, rest sourced from reference TRBV13 and TRBJ2-7, is AAGVIQSPRHLIKEKRETATLKCYPIPRHDTVYWYQQGPGQDPQFLISFYEKMQSDKGSIPDRFSAQQFSDYHSELNMSSLELGDSALYFCASSRSPGGEQYFGPGTRLTVT.

This sequence joins TRBV20-1 and TRBJ2-7, with D unresolved. Germline V lookup: CDR1 DFQATT, CDR2 SNEGSKA (reference sequence). V was trimmed by 3 bases and J by 5 bases, leaving 17 bases between them. The CDR3 consists of 14 residues. In nucleotides, the CDR3 is TGCAGTGCTAGTCCGGCCGAAGGGTTCCACGAGCAGTACTTC. Translated: CSASPAEGFHEQYF.

The rearrangement uses TRBV18 and TRBJ2-5, with D unclear. This CDR3 has 14 residues. From germline, CDR1 is KGHSH and CDR2 LQKENI. The V end was cut by 2 bases, the J end by 1 base, with 8 bases between. CDR3 residues: CASSPSAAQETQYF. CDR3 DNA: TGTGCCAGCTCACCATCGGCGGCCCAAGAGACCCAGTACTTC.

The rearrangement uses TRBV4-3 and TRBJ2-7, with TRBD2 as a possible D gene (6 bases). The length of the CDR3 is 13 residues. CDR1 and CDR2 from the germline V gene are LGHNA and YSLEER. The ends were cut back, 4 bases at V and 3 bases at J, with 10 bases in the middle. The DNA of the CDR3 is TGCGCCAGCAGCCGATATAGCGGCTACGAGCAGTACTTC. Translating gives CASSRYSGYEQYF.